This T cell receptor beta chain stems from a study of beta chain features in type 1 diabetes. Findings of the study overall: Cells that show high TCR expression could be over-represented by cDNA sequencing. Among type 1 diabetes patients, VDJ junctions had fewer insertions and more deletions. Although PCR might favor shorter templates, it would do so equally in patients and controls.

This clone has a handful of counts. What it recognizes is unknown. Each of the CD4+ naive, central memory, regulatory and stem cell-like memory populations was sorted via CD45RO/CCR7/CD25/CD127/CD95/CD27. The entirety of the isolated RNA underwent reverse transcription, so expressed TCRB transcripts were sequenced. Clones were sequenced by immunoSEQ multiplex PCR, and TCRdb holds only the in-frame ones, with some missing. The sample comprises some 230,000 clones, over 8.5% of which are singletons, and approximately 0.03% rests with the top ten. This clonotype originated in a woman aged 18-29 years in good health. Sequencing was carried out using naive CD4+ T cells from blood.

The CDR3 sequence is CAWSGRTGVGETQYF. The DNA for the CDR3 is TGTGCCTGGAGTGGGAGGACAGGGGTTGGGGAGACCCAGTACTTC. J is TRBJ2-5 and V is TRBV30; 9 positions match TRBD1. The junction had 8 bases not matched to a gene; V was cut back by 1 base and J by 5 bases. The CDR3 extends over 15 amino acids. The V gene's germline CDR1 is GTSNPN and CDR2 SVGIG (reference sequence). Full variable domain (rest looked up from reference TRBV30 and TRBJ2-5): SQTIHQWPATLVQPVGSPLSLECTVEGTSNPNLYWYRQAAGRGLQLLFYSVGIGQISSEVPQNLSASRPQDRQFILSSKKLLLSDSGFYLCAWSGRTGVGETQYFGPGTRLLVL.